The 20 T cell receptor beta chains reported below all come from one sample, sequenced in a study of T cells expressing NK-cell markers. TCRdb re-called the 5' RACE reads; every CDR3 protein appears as one record, without DNA. Across about 390,000 distinct CDR3 sequences, the top ten clones capture roughly a tenth of the sample. The sample was blood T cells: a sorted CD56 or NKG2C T cell subset, CD4+ or CD8+ T cells, or bulk PBMC T cells (not recorded which). The receptors here all came from a woman aged 45-60 years in good health.

V gene TRBV5-1 combines with J gene TRBJ1-1. The CDR3 length is 13 residues. Germline assignment: CDR1 SGHRS and CDR2 YFSETQ. CDR3 loop: CASGQGGNTEAFF.

V gene TRBV29-1 combines with J gene TRBJ2-3; TCRdb reports TRBD1, a call that lacks DNA to check it against. Germline V gives CDR1 SQVTM, CDR2 ANQGSEA. CDR3 length: 14 residues. The CDR3 region is CSATQGIGTDTQYF.

J is TRBJ2-2 and V is TRBV5-1; TCRdb returns TRBD2, unconfirmable since there is no DNA. This CDR3 comprises 16 residues. CDR1 SGHRS and CDR2 YFSETQ come from the germline V gene. The CDR3 sequence is CASSPREVTGTGELFF.

The V gene is TRBV9, the J gene TRBJ2-1. The CDR3 extends over 15 amino acids. Per the germline V gene, CDR1 is SGDLS and CDR2 is YYNGEE. CDR3 protein: CASSVSREVYNEQFF.

This chain joins TRBV12-3 or TRBV12-4 and TRBJ2-5; the D gene TCRdb calls, TRBD2, cannot be checked with no DNA. This CDR3 has 14 residues. Here the CDR3 reads CASSLRRQEETQYF.

This chain uses TRBV5-1 with TRBJ2-3; TCRdb returns TRBD2, unconfirmable since there is no DNA. The CDR3 covers 18 residues. Germline-derived CDR1 and CDR2 are SGHRS and YFSETQ. This CDR3 reads CASSSRMTASGKADTQYF. The full variable domain, its missing parts supplied by reference TRBV5-1 and TRBJ2-3, is KAGVTQTPRYLIKTRGQQVTLSCSPISGHRSVSWYQQTPGQGLQFLFEYFSETQRNKGNFPGRFSGRQFSNSRSEMNVSTLELGDSALYLCASSSRMTASGKADTQYFGPGTRLTVL.

The chain is built from TRBV11-1 and TRBJ2-1. The CDR3 totals 13 residues. Germline lookup yields CDR1 SGHAT and CDR2 FQDESV (reference sequence). The chain's CDR3 is CASSLIGGVEQFF.

This rearrangement joins TRBV5-6 to TRBJ1-1; the D gene TCRdb calls, TRBD1, cannot be checked with no DNA. This CDR3 comprises 15 residues. The V gene's germline CDR1 is SGHDT and CDR2 YYEEEE. The CDR3 sequence is CASSLEGAGNTEAFF.

The CDR3 spells CASSHGQRPYNEQFF. The V gene is TRBV7-8, the J gene TRBJ2-1. CDR3 length equals 15 residues. Germline CDR1 and CDR2: SGHVS and FQNEAQ.

The rearrangement joins TRBV9 to TRBJ2-1; TCRdb's D call of TRBD2 is untestable without DNA. Germline values: CDR1 SGDLS, CDR2 YYNGEE. The CDR3 is 14 amino acids. The CDR3 sequence: CASSVGTAGGEQFF.

V gene TRBV6-6 combines with J gene TRBJ2-5; the D call of TRBD1 rests on TCRdb alone, since no DNA is present to check it. The CDR3 contains 17 residues. Looked up from germline, CDR1 is MNHNY and CDR2 is SVGAGI (reference sequence). CDR3 amino acids: CASSSMLSGTEGETQYF.

The CDR3 sequence: CASSRSDRHSGANVLTF. The V call is TRBV5-1, the J call TRBJ2-6; TCRdb's D call, TRBD1, is unchecked because there is no DNA. Germline V lookup: CDR1 SGHRS, CDR2 YFSETQ. This CDR3 has 17 residues.

The chain links TRBV6-6 to TRBJ2-7; TCRdb designates TRBD2, a call that cannot be tested without DNA. CDR3 length: 15 amino acids. Germline CDR1 MNHNY, CDR2 SVGAGI (reference sequence). The CDR3 region is CASNDETSGFYEQYF.

The rearrangement links TRBV5-1 to TRBJ1-2; there is no DNA to check the TCRdb D call of TRBD1. The length of the CDR3 is 14 residues. The germline gives CDR1 SGHRS, CDR2 YFSETQ. The CDR3 protein is CATSETDRVDGYTF.

The chain carries TRBV12-3 or TRBV12-4 and TRBJ2-5; TCRdb gives TRBD1 as the D gene, but with no DNA this cannot be confirmed. The length of the CDR3 is 13 residues. CDR3 in amino acids: CASSLGQGATQYF.

This chain joins TRBV20-1 and TRBJ2-1. This CDR3 is 14 amino acids long. In germline, CDR1 is DFQATT, CDR2 SNEGSKA (reference sequence). CDR3 sequence reads: CSARPTSAYNEQFF.

The genes are TRBV12-3 or TRBV12-4 and TRBJ2-1; TCRdb's D call of TRBD2 is untestable without DNA. This CDR3 comprises 14 residues. CDR3 loop: CASSLLAGDAEQFF.

V gene TRBV24-1 combines with J gene TRBJ2-3; TCRdb indicates TRBD1, and absent DNA this call remains unverified. The CDR3 contains 16 residues. The germline V gene encodes CDR1 KGHDR and CDR2 SFDVKD. The CDR3 region is CATSNHRDGDTDTQYF.

This sequence joins TRBV25-1 and TRBJ2-3; TCRdb returns TRBD2, unconfirmable since there is no DNA. Per the germline V gene, CDR1 is MGHDK and CDR2 is SYGVNS. The CDR3 has 14 amino acids. Here the CDR3 reads CASSAAGGTDTQYF.

Here the CDR3 reads CASSVGTGGFQETQYF. This sequence joins TRBV25-1 and TRBJ2-5; TCRdb returns TRBD1, unconfirmable since there is no DNA. CDR1 and CDR2 (germline): MGHDK, SYGVNS. The CDR3 is made up of 16 amino acids.